A single sample is the source of the 18 T cell receptor beta chains below, sequenced in a study of T-cell reconstitution after alpha-beta-depleted transplantation in children. Unique molecular identifiers were incorporated when the TCRbeta library was constructed. TCRdb re-called the PCR reads with MiXCR, one entry per CDR3 protein. The sample consists of about 98,000 distinct CDR3 sequences, around 7% of them appearing once. Sequenced material: PBMCs, taken before TCRalphabeta/CD19-depleted stem cell transplant. These receptors were taken from a boy aged 2 to 10 with acute lymphoblastic leukemia, due to receive a stem cell transplant.

This clonotype was counted many times. The chain combines TRBV20-1 with TRBJ2-3; weak D call: TRBD2 (6 bases). Trimming pared 5 bases from V and 0 bases from J, leaving 6 bases between. Germline V gene sequence: CDR1 DFQATT, CDR2 SNEGSKA (reference sequence). The CDR3 extends over 12 amino acids. The CDR3 bases are TGCAGTGCTGGGACTAGCACAGATACGCAGTATTTT. This translates into CSAGTSTDTQYF.

This clonotype was recorded at least ten times. The V gene is TRBV12-3 or TRBV12-4, the J gene TRBJ1-1, with 7 bases that match TRBD1. V trimming: 4 bases; J trimming: 4 bases; junction bases outside the gene matches: 6. The CDR3 covers 14 residues. The CDR3 spells CASSSTGLRTEAFF. Here the CDR3 DNA reads TGTGCCAGCAGTTCGACAGGGTTGCGCACTGAAGCTTTCTTT.

The chain joins TRBV27 to TRBJ1-2; D uncertain. Germline assignment: CDR1 MNHEY and CDR2 SMNVEV (reference sequence). CDR3 length equals 13 residues. V was shortened by 6 bases and J by 5 bases, with 13 bases between the two germline ends. This CDR3 reads CASSTNTRYGYTF. The CDR3, as DNA: TGTGCCAGCAGCACTAACACCCGTTATGGCTACACCTTC.

This clonotype was picked up many times. The chain combines TRBV4-2 with TRBJ2-1; TRBD2 matches at 16 bases. This CDR3 is 19 amino acids long. CDR1 and CDR2 from the germline V gene are LGHNA and YNFKEQ. V lost 0 bases to trimming and J lost 3 bases; unmatched junction nucleotides: 5. The CDR3 loop reads CASSQEGTSGGAIYNEQFF. DNA for the CDR3: TGTGCCAGCAGCCAAGAAGGGACTAGCGGGGGGGCTATCTACAATGAGCAGTTCTTC.

This chain connects TRBV12-2 to TRBJ2-7; the table gives TRBD2 as D, unverified against the DNA. TRBV12-2 is deemed a pseudogene. The CDR3 is made up of 12 amino acids. In DNA, the CDR3 is TGTGCAAGTCCCACCTGCGGGATCGAGCAGTACTTC. Its translation: CASPTCGIEQYF.

This clonotype was seen many times. In nucleotides, the CDR3 is TGTGCCAGCAGCGCCCTAAGGAACACTGAAGCTTTCTTT. It encodes CASSALRNTEAFF. The gene calls are TRBV6-5 and TRBJ1-1; D remains ambiguous. V lost 6 bases, J lost 1 base, and 9 bases lay in between. The length of the CDR3 is 13 residues. Germline-derived CDR1 and CDR2 are MNHEY and SVGAGI.

This clonotype occurred a few times. V is TRBV20-1 and J is TRBJ2-7, with 11 bases that match TRBD2. There are 14 residues in the CDR3. With 5 bases clipped from V and 4 bases from J, the junction kept 7 bases outside the gene matches. Germline V gene sequence: CDR1 DFQATT, CDR2 SNEGSKA (reference sequence). The CDR3 loop reads CSAYQTSGVYEQYF. In DNA, the CDR3 is TGCAGTGCTTACCAGACTAGCGGGGTTTACGAGCAGTACTTC.

This clonotype came up a few times. One junction end does not reproduce the germline sequence, and a read error may be involved. CDR3 sequence: CASSLAGQYYEQYF. The CDR3 DNA sequence: TGTGCCAGCAGCCTAGCAGGGCAATACTACGAGCAGTACTTC. The V gene is TRBV7-6, the J gene TRBJ2-7; TRBD1 or TRBD2 may be the D gene (5 bases each). This CDR3 is 14 amino acids long. Germline CDR1 reads SGHVS; CDR2 reads FNYEAQ. Drawing the rest from reference TRBV7-6 and TRBJ2-7, the complete variable domain is GAGVSQSPRYKVTKRGQDVALRCDPISGHVSLYWYRQALGQGPEFLTYFNYEAQQDKSGLPNDRFSAERPEGSISTLTIQRTEQRDSAMYRCASSLAGQYYEQYFGPGTRLTVT.

This clonotype was seen a handful of times. The chain recombines TRBV12-3 or TRBV12-4 with TRBJ1-5, with a weak D call TRBD1 (6 bases). CDR3 length: 14 amino acids. V shed 3 bases and J shed 4 bases, with 10 bases lying between them. CDR3 amino acids: CASSFHRVNQPQHF. The CDR3 DNA follows: TGTGCCAGCAGTTTCCACAGGGTGAATCAGCCCCAGCATTTT.

This clonotype was seen more than once but under ten times. This sequence joins TRBV20-1 and TRBJ2-5; D tentatively reads TRBD1 or TRBD2 (6 bases each). This CDR3 is built from 15 residues. V gave up 6 bases and J gave up 0 bases, with 17 bases separating them. Germline V CDR1 and CDR2: DFQATT, SNEGSKA (reference sequence). The CDR3 here is CSAGGPRGDQETQYF. Here the CDR3 DNA reads TGCAGTGCAGGCGGACCTAGGGGGGACCAAGAGACCCAGTACTTC.

This clonotype was seen at least ten times. This rearrangement joins TRBV11-2 to TRBJ1-1; the D gene is possibly TRBD1 (5 bases). Looked up from germline, CDR1 is SGHAT and CDR2 is FQNNGV. The V and J ends lost 2 bases and 5 bases respectively, with 9 bases between them. This CDR3 is 13 amino acids long. Here the CDR3 DNA reads TGTGCCAGCAGCTTATCAGGGAGGACTGAAGCTTTCTTT. Its translation: CASSLSGRTEAFF.

The sample holds a few counts of this clonotype. The chain uses TRBV25-1 and TRBJ2-5; no clear D. Germline V gives CDR1 MGHDK, CDR2 SYGVNS. The germline V and J ends were trimmed by 1 base and 1 base, with 13 bases remaining between them. The CDR3 extends over 16 amino acids. CDR3 in amino acids: CASSEFNPVGQETQYF. Written as DNA, the CDR3 is TGTGCCAGCAGTGAATTTAACCCTGTTGGCCAAGAGACCCAGTACTTC.

The sample holds many counts of this clonotype. The rearrangement uses TRBV6-5 and TRBJ2-7; tentatively, D is TRBD2 (5 bases). This CDR3 contains 14 residues. CDR1 and CDR2 (germline): MNHEY, SVGAGI. V lost 5 bases to trimming and J lost 8 bases, with 19 bases between them. DNA of the CDR3: TGTGCCAGCAGTCCCTCGACTAAAGGATGGCAGCAGTACTTC. Residues: CASSPSTKGWQQYF.

This clonotype was counted ten times or more. The rearrangement links TRBV6-1 to TRBJ2-7, with TRBD1 identical over 7 bases. Germline CDR1 reads MNHNS; CDR2 reads SASEGT. The V segment lost 5 bases and the J segment 1 base; nucleotides outside the gene matches: 11. The CDR3 contains 16 residues. CDR3 nucleotides: TGTGCCAGCAGTCCTACAGGGGCGGATAGTTCCTACGAGCAGTACTTC. Translated: CASSPTGADSSYEQYF.

The genes are TRBV29-1 and TRBJ2-1; 10 nucleotides agree with TRBD2. Germline trimming cut 3 bases from V and 6 bases from J; bases unmatched to any gene: 5. CDR3 size: 14 residues. Germline V CDR1 and CDR2: SQVTM, ANQGSEA. This chain's CDR3 is CSVEMSGGANEQFF. The DNA of the CDR3 is TGCAGCGTTGAGATGAGCGGGGGGGCCAATGAGCAGTTCTTC.

This clonotype has more than one count but fewer than ten. The CDR3 sequence: CGTPGPTFNNSPLHF. For the CDR3, the DNA is TGCGGCACCCCGGGACCGACCTTTAATAATTCACCCCTCCACTTT. The chain has TRBV20-1 and TRBJ1-6, with D tentatively TRBD1 (5 bases). Germline values: CDR1 DFQATT, CDR2 SNEGSKA (reference sequence). CDR3 length: 15 amino acids.

This chain connects TRBV6-4 to TRBJ2-1, with TRBD2 matching 11 bases. J lost 6 bases, V lost 6 bases, and 7 bases had no gene match. From germline, CDR1 is MRHNA and CDR2 SNTAGT. The CDR3 contains 15 residues. CDR3 coding DNA: TGTGCCAGCAGCCCGCTAGCGGGGGGAACCAATGAGCAGTTCTTC. Translation: CASSPLAGGTNEQFF.

This chain connects TRBV18 to TRBJ2-7; TRBD2 is a possible D gene (5 bases). The germline V gene has CDR1 KGHSH and CDR2 LQKENI. The CDR3 totals 14 residues. Between the trimmed V and J ends, which lost 1 base and 3 bases, there was a span of 10 bases. CDR3 residues: CASSPRTGIYEQYF. The CDR3 nucleotides are TGTGCCAGCTCACCACGTACGGGGATCTACGAGCAGTACTTC. Combining the CDR3 with reference TRBV18 and TRBJ2-7 gives the whole variable domain NAGVMQNPRHLVRRRGQEARLRCSPMKGHSHVYWYRQLPEEGLKFMVYLQKENIIDESGMPKERFSAEFPKEGPSILRIQQVVRGDSAAYFCASSPRTGIYEQYFGPGTRLTVT.